Listed below are T cell receptor beta chains from one sample, sequenced in a study of OX40 agonist ivuxolimab in advanced cancers. Some clones are missing from TCRdb's copy, which holds only in-frame ones; the method was immunoSEQ multiplex PCR. The table shows 78,000 or so clones, with approximately 90% occurring only once. The sample was CD4+ or CD8+ T cells sorted from blood, taken in a trial of the OX40 agonist ivuxolimab. These TCRs come from an adult with an advanced solid tumor such as melanoma, head and neck, liver or kidney cancer. CDR3s include the opening cysteine and the closing phenylalanine or tryptophan. D genes are given only for firm matches. For some rows the clone size is stated as once, few or many, or as a class when expanded; others skip it.

CDR3nt | CDR3aa | j_gene | v_gene | abundance | d_gene
TGTGCCAGCAGGGGGGACGGCTACGAGCAGTACTTC | CASRGDGYEQYF | TRBJ2-7 | TRBV6-5 | . | .
TGTGCCAGTAGTATCACAGGTGTGAACACTGAAGCTTTCTTT | CASSITGVNTEAFF | TRBJ1-1 | TRBV19 | . | .
TGTGCCAGCAGCTTCCTACAGAGCTACACCACAGATACGCAGTATTTT | CASSFLQSYTTDTQYF | TRBJ2-3 | TRBV2 | . | .
TGTGCCAGCAGCCCCGCGGCTGGGGGACACTCTAACTATGGCTACACCTTC | CASSPAAGGHSNYGYTF | TRBJ1-2 | TRBV7-2 | . | .
TGTGCCAGCAGCTTTAGCCCTAGCGGACTAAGCACAGATACGCAGTATTTT | CASSFSPSGLSTDTQYF | TRBJ2-3 | TRBV11-2 | . | TRBD2
TGTGCCAGCAGTTACCGTGGCAGGGCGAACACTGAAGCTTTCTTT | CASSYRGRANTEAFF | TRBJ1-1 | TRBV6-6 | . | .
TGTGCCAGTAGTGCTCGTCAAGGGGGAGGTCAGCCCCAGCATTTT | CASSARQGGGQPQHF | TRBJ1-5 | TRBV19 | . | .
TGTGCCAGCAGCTTAGATCACGTGGGGGGCATAGATACGCAGTATTTT | CASSLDHVGGIDTQYF | TRBJ2-3 | TRBV11-2 | . | .
TGTGCCAGCAGGCGTACAGGGGGGCGGGAGACCCAGTACTTC | CASRRTGGRETQYF | TRBJ2-5 | TRBV28 | . | TRBD1
TGTGCCAGCAGCTTACGACCATTCGGGAGGGGGGTTATGGGCTATGGCTACACCTTC | CASSLRPFGRGVMGYGYTF | TRBJ1-2 | TRBV7-2 | . | .
TGTGCCAGCAGCCTTTCGAGGACTAGCGGGTCCGAGCAGTACTTC | CASSLSRTSGSEQYF | TRBJ2-7 | TRBV6-1 | . | TRBD2
TGTGCCAGCGTCGCTACAGGGAGGTACGAGCAGTACTTC | CASVATGRYEQYF | TRBJ2-7 | TRBV21-1 | . | .
TGTGCCAGCGGGACAGGGGGATGGGACTATGGCTACACCTTC | CASGTGGWDYGYTF | TRBJ1-2 | TRBV7-2 | once | TRBD1
TGTGCCACCAGCTTGGGACAGGGGTCGGCCGGGGAGCTGTTTTTT | CATSLGQGSAGELFF | TRBJ2-2 | TRBV15 | . | TRBD1
TGCAGCGTTTATGCAGGGGGCGGGAACACTGAAGCTTTCTTT | CSVYAGGGNTEAFF | TRBJ1-1 | TRBV29-1 | . | TRBD1
TGTGCCACCAGCAGAGATCCACCTAGCGCGGGAGGAGGAGAGACCCAGTACTTC | CATSRDPPSAGGGETQYF | TRBJ2-5 | TRBV15 | . | TRBD2
TGTGCCAGCAGGACACTCTCGCGACTAGCGGGGACTCGGGGGGAGCAGTACTTC | CASRTLSRLAGTRGEQYF | TRBJ2-7 | TRBV11-2 | . | TRBD2
TGTGCCAGCAGCTCGAGGGATCTTGATAGCAATCAGCCCCAGCATTTT | CASSSRDLDSNQPQHF | TRBJ1-5 | TRBV5-8 | . | .
TGTGCCAGCAGTTTGGCCTACGAGCAGTACTTC | CASSLAYEQYF | TRBJ2-7 | TRBV28 | . | .
TGTGCCAGCAGCCTCAAGCGCGGAGTGTCTGGAAACACCATATATTTT | CASSLKRGVSGNTIYF | TRBJ1-3 | TRBV7-9 | . | .
TGTGCCAGCAGACAGCCCGCCAGGGATGATGAAAAACTGTTTTTT | CASRQPARDDEKLFF | TRBJ1-4 | TRBV6-5 | . | .
TGTGCCAGCTCAGGGACTAGCGGGGGGGCCCGCATTCAGTACTTC | CASSGTSGGARIQYF | TRBJ2-4 | TRBV18 | . | TRBD2
TGTGCCACCGGGACAGGGGTTCTTCAGCCCCAGCATTTT | CATGTGVLQPQHF | TRBJ1-5 | TRBV15 | . | TRBD1
TGTGCCAGCTCACAGGGACAGGCTTGGAACACCGGGGAGCTGTTTTTT | CASSQGQAWNTGELFF | TRBJ2-2 | TRBV18 | once | TRBD1
TGCGCCAGCAGCTTGGACAGCCATAGCAATCAGCCCCAGCATTTT | CASSLDSHSNQPQHF | TRBJ1-5 | TRBV5-1 | once | .
TGTGCCAGCAGTAAACTCGAGAATGGCTACACCTTC | CASSKLENGYTF | TRBJ1-2 | TRBV28 | . | .
TGTGCCATCAGTGAGCCCTGGACAAACACTGGAAACACCATATATTTT | CAISEPWTNTGNTIYF | TRBJ1-3 | TRBV10-3 | . | .
TGCGCCAGCAGTCCGGGACTAGCGGGTAGCACAGATACGCAGTATTTT | CASSPGLAGSTDTQYF | TRBJ2-3 | TRBV10-1 | . | TRBD2
TGTGCCAGCAGTGAACAACAGGGGAGCAGGAACATTCAGTACTTC | CASSEQQGSRNIQYF | TRBJ2-4 | TRBV6-1 | . | TRBD1
TGCGCCAGCAGTCCCGGCTCGCGGGAGGGCCACGAGCAGTACTTC | CASSPGSREGHEQYF | TRBJ2-7 | TRBV4-1 | once | TRBD2
TGTGCCAGCAGTTTCACCGCAGGTAGCGACTATGGCTACACCTTC | CASSFTAGSDYGYTF | TRBJ1-2 | TRBV6-6 | . | .
TGTGCCAGCAAGCCCGCAGGGGGTACAGATACGCAGTATTTT | CASKPAGGTDTQYF | TRBJ2-3 | TRBV28 | . | TRBD1
TGTGCCAGCAGCTTAAGGACCATGAACACTGAAGCTTTCTTT | CASSLRTMNTEAFF | TRBJ1-1 | TRBV7-9 | . | .
TGTGCCAGCAGGAAAAGGGTAGGCGAGCAGTACTTC | CASRKRVGEQYF | TRBJ2-7 | TRBV6-6 | . | .
TGTGCCTGGAGTAGACAGGGCCTCTCTGGGGCCAACGTCCTGACTTTC | CAWSRQGLSGANVLTF | TRBJ2-6 | TRBV30 | . | TRBD1
TGCAGCGCCCACAGGGTGGGGCCTGAAGCTTTCTTT | CSAHRVGPEAFF | TRBJ1-1 | TRBV29-1 | . | .
TGTGCCTGGAGTGTACCCAGGGTCACTAGCACAGATACGCAGTATTTT | CAWSVPRVTSTDTQYF | TRBJ2-3 | TRBV30 | . | .
TGTGCCAGCAGCCCCCGCTTGGTAGCGCAAAGCACAGATACGCAGTATTTT | CASSPRLVAQSTDTQYF | TRBJ2-3 | TRBV7-2 | . | .
TGTGCCAGCAGCCCCCTGGGACTAGCGGGGTGGGAGACCCAGTACTTC | CASSPLGLAGWETQYF | TRBJ2-5 | TRBV7-2 | . | TRBD2
TGTGCCCTGAGGAGGAGAGGGAGGGACACTGAAGCTTTCTTT | CALRRRGRDTEAFF | TRBJ1-1 | TRBV30 | . | .
TGTGCCAGCAGTGGTACAGGGAAAGCTAACTATGGCTACACCTTC | CASSGTGKANYGYTF | TRBJ1-2 | TRBV2 | . | .
TGCGCCAGCAGCTTGGGGCAGGGTCTACTGCTAACTGAAGCTTTCTTT | CASSLGQGLLLTEAFF | TRBJ1-1 | TRBV5-1 | . | .
TGTGCCAGCGGCGGACAGTTTAGCACAGATACGCAGTATTTT | CASGGQFSTDTQYF | TRBJ2-3 | TRBV2 | few | .
TGTGCCAGCAGTGTACAGGGGGCAGGCACCGGGGAGCTGTTTTTT | CASSVQGAGTGELFF | TRBJ2-2 | TRBV6-5 | . | TRBD1
TGTGCCAGCAGCCCGACAGGGGAACATGAGCAGTTCTTC | CASSPTGEHEQFF | TRBJ2-1 | TRBV7-2 | . | TRBD1
TGTGCCAGCAGCGTAGGCGGAAACACCGGGGAGCTGTTTTTT | CASSVGGNTGELFF | TRBJ2-2 | TRBV9 | . | .
TGTGCCAGTACCCGCGGGACAGCTGAAAAACTGTTTTTT | CASTRGTAEKLFF | TRBJ1-4 | TRBV19 | . | TRBD1
TGTGCCAGCAGTTACAACAGGAAATCTGACACTGAAGCTTTCTTT | CASSYNRKSDTEAFF | TRBJ1-1 | TRBV6-5 | . | .
TGCAGTGCTATGGACAGAGAAGGCTACACCTTC | CSAMDREGYTF | TRBJ1-2 | TRBV20-1 | . | .
TGTGCCAGCAGCCCTCGGGCCAACAATGAGCAGTTCTTC | CASSPRANNEQFF | TRBJ2-1 | TRBV11-2 | . | .
TGTGCTAGTGGTTTGGGGGGGACAGGGGATGGCTCACCCCTCCACTTT | CASGLGGTGDGSPLHF | TRBJ1-6 | TRBV12-5 | . | TRBD1
TGTGCCAGCGATACTGAAGCTTTCTTT | CASDTEAFF | TRBJ1-1 | TRBV7-9 | few | .
TGCGCCAGCAGCTTGGGGGCGACAGTCACCGGGGAGCTGTTTTTT | CASSLGATVTGELFF | TRBJ2-2 | TRBV5-1 | once | .
TGCGCCAGCAGCTCCGAAGGGAGAGCTGAAGCTTTCTTT | CASSSEGRAEAFF | TRBJ1-1 | TRBV5-1 | few | .
TGCGCCAGCAGCCCGGGGGGACAGGGAGATACTGAAGCTTTCTTT | CASSPGGQGDTEAFF | TRBJ1-1 | TRBV5-1 | . | TRBD1
TGTGCCAGCAGCCCAGGGACTAGCGGGCCCGCCACAGATACGCAGTATTTT | CASSPGTSGPATDTQYF | TRBJ2-3 | TRBV7-6 | once | TRBD2
TGTGCCTGGAGTGAACTAGCGGGAGCCCGTGAGCAGTACTTC | CAWSELAGAREQYF | TRBJ2-7 | TRBV30 | once | TRBD2